The 24 T cell receptor beta chains below were found in one sample sequenced in a study of CD4+ T cells in melanoma. Sequencing was performed with immunoSEQ multiplex PCR; in TCRdb, only in-frame clones are kept and a portion is missing. This sample has a few thousand clones; around 62% occur once, and the top ten carry roughly a quarter. Material for sequencing was cells from a culture (not recorded whether cultured in vitro). The source is a human donor with melanoma.

The chain joins TRBV15 to TRBJ2-2; D unresolved. The CDR3 contains 15 residues. The V gene lost 5 bases and the J gene lost 7 bases, with 17 bases spanning the gap. Germline-derived CDR1 and CDR2 are LNHNV and YYDKDF (reference sequence). CDR3 in DNA: TGTGCCACCAGCGGCCGGGCCTTTACTTACGGGGAGCTGTTTTTT. Amino acids: CATSGRAFTYGELFF.

V and J are TRBV5-1 and TRBJ1-1; TRBD1 is a possible D gene (6 bases). From germline, CDR1 is SGHRS and CDR2 YFSETQ. The CDR3 contains 17 residues. V lost 0 bases to trimming and J lost 3 bases, with 18 bases between them. For the CDR3, the DNA is TGCGCCAGCAGCTTGGATGCGGTAGGGGGAGCGGACACTGAAGCTTTCTTT. Amino acids: CASSLDAVGGADTEAFF.

The chain combines TRBV11-2 with TRBJ1-2; D uncertain. In germline, CDR1 is SGHAT, CDR2 FQNNGV. There are 14 residues in the CDR3. Trimming cost V 1 base and J 2 bases, with 8 bases left between them. CDR3 in amino acids: CASSLVRLNYGYTF. In DNA form, the CDR3 reads TGTGCCAGCAGCTTAGTCAGGCTCAACTATGGCTACACCTTC.

This clone turned up a few times. The rearrangement links TRBV5-5 to TRBJ2-1, with no clear D. The V and J ends lost 3 bases and 8 bases respectively, with 15 bases between them. CDR3 length: 14 amino acids. CDR1 SGHKS and CDR2 YYEKEE come from the germline V gene (reference sequence). The CDR3 DNA sequence: TGTGCCAGCAGCTACCCGGCCGGTCCGGATGAGCAGTTCTTC. Its translation: CASSYPAGPDEQFF.

The chain carries TRBV19 and TRBJ1-5, with 10 bases matching TRBD1. Germline V CDR1 and CDR2: LNHDA, SQIVND (reference sequence). The CDR3 runs 14 residues. The trim removed 7 bases at V and 7 bases at J, leaving 7 bases unmatched. The CDR3 protein is CASTPGTGAQPQHF. The DNA for the CDR3 is TGTGCCAGTACCCCGGGGACAGGGGCCCAGCCCCAGCATTTT.

The chain links TRBV27 to TRBJ2-7; 7 bases are a match to TRBD1. The CDR3 is 14 amino acids. CDR1 is MNHEY and CDR2 is SMNVEV in the germline V gene (reference sequence). Trimming at V came to 6 bases and at J to 1 base, leaving 6 bases not matched to a gene. For the CDR3, the DNA is TGTGCCAGCAGAGGGACAGTGGGATCCTACGAGCAGTACTTC. Amino acid sequence: CASRGTVGSYEQYF.

The chain uses TRBV5-4 and TRBJ2-3; 14 bases map to TRBD2. Looked up from germline, CDR1 is SGHNT and CDR2 is YYREEE (reference sequence). V shed 4 bases and J 1 base; nucleotides not matched to a gene: 11. The CDR3 covers 19 residues. In nucleotides, the CDR3 is TGTGCCAGCAGCCCCGGACTAGCGGGGGGCCAAATCCGCACAGATACGCAGTATTTT. Translation gives CASSPGLAGGQIRTDTQYF.

By frequency in the sample, this clone is hyperexpanded. The chain uses TRBV19 and TRBJ1-2; 12 bases line up with TRBD1. CDR1 is LNHDA, CDR2 SQIVND, per germline (reference sequence). Germline trimming cut 3 bases from V and 1 base from J; bases unmatched to any gene: 9. The CDR3 has 18 amino acids. Here the CDR3 reads CASSIGTGGAYVNYGYTF. In DNA form, the CDR3 reads TGTGCCAGTAGTATTGGGACAGGGGGCGCCTACGTTAACTATGGCTACACCTTC.

This clone was picked up a small number of times. The rearrangement uses TRBV6-5 and TRBJ2-1; 7 nucleotides align to TRBD2. This CDR3 is 11 amino acids long. V shed 5 bases and J 10 bases; nucleotides not matched to a gene: 2. The V gene's germline CDR1 is MNHEY and CDR2 SVGAGI. The CDR3 region has the DNA TGTGCCAGCAGTCACGGGGGGGAGCAGTTCTTC. Its protein product is CASSHGGEQFF.

The genes are TRBV6-6 and TRBJ2-5; 8 bases align to TRBD1. The CDR3 spans 15 residues. J was trimmed by 5 bases and V by 0 bases; bases with no gene match: 5. Germline V gene lookup returns CDR1 MNHNY and CDR2 SVGAGI (reference sequence). The CDR3 protein is CASSYSPGQGETQYF. CDR3 in DNA: TGTGCCAGCAGTTACTCCCCCGGACAGGGTGAGACCCAGTACTTC.

This chain uses TRBV10-3 with TRBJ2-3; TRBD2 matches 7 bases. Germline assignment: CDR1 ENHRY and CDR2 SYGVKD. Unmatched junction bases numbered 5, after V lost 3 bases and J lost 2 bases. The CDR3 runs to 15 residues. This CDR3 reads CAISDRGVTTDTQYF. The CDR3 bases are TGTGCCATCAGTGACCGGGGGGTGACCACAGATACGCAGTATTTT.

By share, this clone ranks as medium-sized. The chain joins TRBV30 to TRBJ2-1; 7 nucleotides line up with TRBD2. Germline lookup yields CDR1 GTSNPN and CDR2 SVGIG (reference sequence). J lost 7 bases, V lost 4 bases, and 7 bases had no gene match. CDR3 length: 13 amino acids. CDR3 residues: CAWTSGTINEQFF. The CDR3 DNA sequence: TGTGCCTGGACCTCCGGGACTATTAATGAGCAGTTCTTC.

The chain carries TRBV11-2 and TRBJ1-3; D is ambiguous. This CDR3 contains 14 residues. V gave up 6 bases and J gave up 1 base, with 10 bases separating them. Germline CDR1 SGHAT, CDR2 FQNNGV. The CDR3 sequence: CASRTTGSGNTIYF. CDR3 nucleotides: TGTGCCAGCAGGACTACCGGGTCTGGAAACACCATATATTTT.

This sequence joins TRBV28 and TRBJ1-5; D may be TRBD1 (5 bases). This CDR3 has 14 amino acids. V was shortened by 6 bases and J by 2 bases, with 11 bases between the two germline ends. Germline assignment: CDR1 MDHEN and CDR2 SYDVKM. CDR3: CASSPSTGNQPQHF. DNA for the CDR3: TGTGCCAGCAGCCCATCGACAGGCAATCAGCCCCAGCATTTT.

The V call is TRBV5-5, the J call TRBJ1-4; 7 bases are a match to TRBD1. Germline V gene lookup returns CDR1 SGHKS and CDR2 YYEKEE (reference sequence). V shed 4 bases, J shed 0 bases, and the junction held 6 bases outside the gene matches. There are 16 residues in the CDR3. Here the CDR3 reads CASSEGQLATNEKLFF. The CDR3 region has the DNA TGTGCCAGCAGCGAGGGACAGCTAGCAACTAATGAAAAACTGTTTTTT.

The rearrangement uses TRBV27 and TRBJ1-2; weak D call: TRBD1 (5 bases). Germline CDR1 and CDR2: MNHEY and SMNVEV (reference sequence). V lost 5 bases, J lost 4 bases, and 11 bases lay in between. This CDR3 has 13 amino acids. CDR3 residues: CASSPTVSYGYTF. The CDR3 nucleotides read TGTGCCAGCAGTCCGACAGTATCCTATGGCTACACCTTC.

The chain joins TRBV5-1 to TRBJ1-4, with 8 bases fitting TRBD1. The ends lost 0 bases at V and 8 bases at J; junction bases unmatched: 15. The CDR3 has 18 residues. Germline V gives CDR1 SGHRS, CDR2 YFSETQ. Written as DNA, the CDR3 is TGCGCCAGCAGCTTGGATGAGTCAGGGGGCGAATTTGGGGAAAAACTGTTTTTT. Its protein product is CASSLDESGGEFGEKLFF.

The rearrangement links TRBV6-5 to TRBJ1-2; 9 bases fit TRBD1. CDR3 length: 15 amino acids. CDR1 is MNHEY, CDR2 SVGAGI, per germline. J lost 4 bases, V lost 2 bases, and 5 bases had no gene match. CDR3 loop: CASSYGGTGFYGYTF. CDR3 DNA: TGTGCCAGCAGTTACGGCGGGACAGGGTTCTATGGCTACACCTTC.

This chain joins TRBV4-2 and TRBJ2-5; no reliable D call. The CDR3 covers 13 residues. Germline lookup yields CDR1 LGHNA and CDR2 YNFKEQ. Trimming cost V 0 bases and J 3 bases, with 5 bases left between them. The CDR3 sequence is CASSQEGKETQYF. For the CDR3, the DNA is TGTGCCAGCAGCCAAGAGGGGAAAGAGACCCAGTACTTC.

The rearrangement uses TRBV5-1 and TRBJ1-5; TRBD1 might be the D (5 bases). Trimming removed 0 bases at V and 1 base at J, with 8 bases between. This CDR3 has 15 amino acids. Germline CDR1 and CDR2: SGHRS and YFSETQ. This CDR3 is CASSLEWGSNQPQHF. CDR3 DNA sequence: TGCGCCAGCAGCTTGGAGTGGGGGAGCAATCAGCCCCAGCATTTT. Drawing the rest from reference TRBV5-1 and TRBJ1-5, the complete variable domain is KAGVTQTPRYLIKTRGQQVTLSCSPISGHRSVSWYQQTPGQGLQFLFEYFSETQRNKGNFPGRFSGRQFSNSRSEMNVSTLELGDSALYLCASSLEWGSNQPQHFGDGTRLSIL.

The chain uses TRBV2 and TRBJ1-6; unclear D gene. Germline V gene data show CDR1 as SNHLY and CDR2 as FYNNEI. This CDR3 has 14 residues. Trimming took off 2 bases at V and 9 bases at J, with 11 bases between the two ends. CDR3 residues: CASSERVIGSPLHF. DNA for the CDR3: TGTGCCAGCAGTGAAAGGGTTATCGGTTCACCCCTCCACTTT.

The J gene is TRBJ2-1, the V gene TRBV5-1; perhaps D is TRBD1 or TRBD2 (5 bases each). CDR1 is SGHRS and CDR2 is YFSETQ in the germline V gene. The CDR3 spans 17 residues. V dropped 2 bases and J dropped 5 bases, with 20 bases sitting between them. CDR3 loop: CASSFPPTGTSNNEQFF. The CDR3, as DNA: TGCGCCAGCAGCTTCCCTCCTACCGGGACGAGTAACAATGAGCAGTTCTTC.

This clone appeared a single time. Other nucleotide sequences in the sample specify the same CDR3. This chain uses TRBV6-6 with TRBJ1-1; D gene uncertain. V was pared by 4 bases and J by 1 base, with 10 bases between. This CDR3 spans 14 amino acids. Germline V CDR1 and CDR2: MNHNY, SVGAGI (reference sequence). The CDR3: CASSFLGENTEAFF. DNA for the CDR3: TGTGCCAGCAGTTTTCTGGGCGAGAACACTGAAGCTTTCTTT.

This chain connects TRBV9 to TRBJ1-2; 11 bases match TRBD1. Germline lookup yields CDR1 SGDLS and CDR2 YYNGEE. The length of the CDR3 is 14 residues. Trimming removed 4 bases from V and 8 bases from J; junction bases left unmatched: 7. This CDR3 reads CASSLTGTGGGYTF. The CDR3, as DNA: TGTGCCAGCAGCTTGACCGGGACAGGGGGAGGCTACACCTTC.